The 20 T cell receptor beta chains reported below all come from one sample, sequenced in a study of cytomegalovirus exposure and HLA in healthy donors. The PCR contained 60 Vbeta and 13 Jbeta primers. Data came from immunoSEQ multiplex PCR; TCRdb stores just in-frame clones and leaves some out. Among about 160,000 clones, roughly 80% were seen once, and the ten largest hold about 4%. Sequencing was performed on PBMCs. The source of these receptors is a human donor in good health.

The chain joins TRBV5-1 to TRBJ2-1; 7 bases align to TRBD1. The CDR3 is made up of 13 amino acids. Germline assignment: CDR1 SGHRS and CDR2 YFSETQ. After removal of 5 bases from V and 5 bases from J, the junction contained 4 bases not matched to a gene. DNA of the CDR3: TGCGCCAGCAGAGTGGGACAGAACAATGAGCAGTTCTTC. Translating it yields CASRVGQNNEQFF.

As regards this clone: The sample holds other DNA sequences that translate to the same CDR3. The J gene is TRBJ1-1, the V gene TRBV6-1, with no clear D. V lost 6 bases and J 1 base, leaving 9 bases between the germline ends. The length of the CDR3 is 13 residues. Germline-derived CDR1 and CDR2 are MNHNS and SASEGT. CDR3 sequence: CASRVTGNTEAFF. In DNA form, the CDR3 reads TGTGCCAGCAGAGTGACGGGGAACACTGAAGCTTTCTTT.

The V gene is TRBV5-7, the J gene TRBJ2-7; weak D call: TRBD2 (5 bases). TRBV5-7 is labeled an ORF, and its function is uncertain. The CDR3 runs 14 residues. Trimming took off 2 bases at V and 2 bases at J, with 11 bases between the two ends. The DNA of the CDR3 is TGTGCCAGCAGCTTCAGACTACTTCCCTACGAGCAGTACTTC. It encodes CASSFRLLPYEQYF.

This chain joins TRBV28 and TRBJ1-6, with 7 bases matching TRBD1. Unmatched junction bases numbered 5, after V lost 6 bases and J lost 6 bases. Germline loops: CDR1 MDHEN, CDR2 SYDVKM. The CDR3 length is 14 residues. CDR3 amino acids: CASRTGPSNSPLHF. The CDR3 bases are TGTGCCAGCAGGACAGGGCCTAGTAATTCACCCCTCCACTTT.

This sequence joins TRBV19 and TRBJ1-2; D remains ambiguous. The germline V gene has CDR1 LNHDA and CDR2 SQIVND (reference sequence). Trimming removed 5 bases at V and 5 bases at J, with 18 bases between. The CDR3 runs 15 residues. CDR3: CASSLIKLLLYGYTF. For the CDR3, the DNA is TGTGCCAGTAGTCTTATAAAGTTACTTTTGTATGGCTACACCTTC.

This clone showed up just once. This sample also contains other DNA sequences that code for the same CDR3. The chain recombines TRBV6-1 with TRBJ2-7; 8 nucleotides agree with TRBD1. V dropped 6 bases and J dropped 2; count of bases not matched to a gene: 3. Germline V gene sequence: CDR1 MNHNS, CDR2 SASEGT. The CDR3 loop spans 13 amino acids. As DNA, the CDR3 is TGTGCCAGCAGCCGGACAGGGCCCTACGAGCAGTACTTC. Its protein product is CASSRTGPYEQYF.

This clone was observed a single time. This sequence joins TRBV10-1 and TRBJ2-1; TRBD2 is a possible D gene (6 bases). Trimming stripped 3 bases from V and 7 bases from J, with 13 bases between. CDR3 length equals 14 residues. Germline V gene lookup returns CDR1 WNHNN and CDR2 SYGVQD (reference sequence). The CDR3 bases are TGCGCCAGCAGTGAACGGCGGGAAGGGAATGAGCAGTTCTTC. Translation gives CASSERREGNEQFF.

The chain joins TRBV5-5 to TRBJ1-1; no clear D gene. Trimming shortened V by 0 bases and J by 5 bases, and 14 bases separated the two germline ends. From germline, CDR1 is SGHKS and CDR2 YYEKEE (reference sequence). The CDR3 runs 15 residues. In DNA, the CDR3 is TGTGCCAGCAGCTTGGTAGCCGGTAGTTGGACTGAAGCTTTCTTT. This codes for CASSLVAGSWTEAFF.

The chain carries TRBV2 and TRBJ1-1, with D unclear. Germline CDR1 is SNHLY and CDR2 is FYNNEI. This CDR3 region has 12 residues. V lost 6 bases and J lost 1, with 6 bases in between. CDR3 sequence reads: CASRTPNTEAFF. Here the CDR3 DNA reads TGTGCCAGCAGAACACCGAACACTGAAGCTTTCTTT.

A word on this clone: Other nucleotide sequences from this sample produce the same CDR3. The chain carries TRBV12-5 and TRBJ1-1; D is undetermined. Germline values: CDR1 LGHNT, CDR2 FRNRAP. Trimming took 1 base from V and 1 from J, leaving 4 bases between them. The CDR3 sequence is 13 residues long. CDR3 region: CASGLGQNTEAFF. The DNA of the CDR3 is TGTGCTAGTGGTTTGGGACAGAACACTGAAGCTTTCTTT. Based on the CDR3 plus reference TRBV12-5 and TRBJ1-1, the full variable domain is DARVTQTPRHKVTEMGQEVTMRCQPILGHNTVFWYRQTMMQGLELLAYFRNRAPLDDSGMPKDRFSAEMPDATLATLKIQPSEPRDSAVYFCASGLGQNTEAFFGQGTRLTVV.

This chain links TRBV15 with TRBJ2-1; maybe TRBD2 (6 bases). Germline-derived CDR1 and CDR2 are LNHNV and YYDKDF (reference sequence). V lost 3 bases and J 0 bases, leaving 6 bases between the germline ends. The CDR3 loop spans 14 amino acids. CDR3 nucleotides: TGTGCCACCAGCAGGACTAGCTCCTACAATGAGCAGTTCTTC. It is translated as CATSRTSSYNEQFF. Complete variable domain (other parts from reference TRBV15 and TRBJ2-1): DAMVIQNPRYQVTQFGKPVTLSCSQTLNHNVMYWYQQKSSQAPKLLFHYYDKDFNNEADTPDNFQSRRPNTSFCFLDIRSPGLGDTAMYLCATSRTSSYNEQFFGPGTRLTVL.

The chain links TRBV7-2 to TRBJ2-1, with TRBD2 as a possible D gene (6 bases). The germline gives CDR1 SGHTA, CDR2 FQGNSA. CDR3 size: 14 residues. V lost 5 bases and J lost 10, with 18 bases in between. The CDR3 DNA follows: TGTGCCAGCAGCCCGAGGGTAGTGCGGGGCGAGCAGTTCTTC. Encoded protein: CASSPRVVRGEQFF. Full variable domain (rest looked up from reference TRBV7-2 and TRBJ2-1): GAGVSQSPSNKVTEKGKDVELRCDPISGHTALYWYRQSLGQGLEFLIYFQGNSAPDKSGLPSDRFSAERTGGSVSTLTIQRTQQEDSAVYLCASSPRVVRGEQFFGPGTRLTVL.

This clone was found once. The genes are TRBV7-9 and TRBJ1-1; 8 bases match TRBD1. Germline values: CDR1 SEHNR, CDR2 FQNEAQ (reference sequence). The length of the CDR3 is 13 residues. V shed 8 bases, J shed 2 bases, and the junction held 4 bases outside the gene matches. The CDR3 bases are TGTGCCAGCGGCGGACAGGGTAACACTGAAGCTTTCTTT. Translated: CASGGQGNTEAFF.

The chain employs TRBV25-1 and TRBJ2-5; 7 positions match TRBD2. CDR1 MGHDK and CDR2 SYGVNS come from the germline V gene. The CDR3 totals 15 residues. Germline trimming cut 1 base from V and 4 bases from J; bases unmatched to any gene: 6. CDR3: CASSEFVVAGETQYF. The CDR3 DNA is TGTGCCAGCAGTGAATTTGTGGTAGCGGGAGAGACCCAGTACTTC.

This chain links TRBV7-3 with TRBJ2-5; maybe TRBD1 (5 bases). Germline CDR1 reads SGHTA; CDR2 reads FQGTGA. The CDR3 runs to 15 residues. Trimming stripped 2 bases from V and 5 bases from J, with 15 bases between. The CDR3 loop is CASSLQAGMGETQYF. CDR3 DNA: TGTGCCAGCAGCTTACAGGCAGGGATGGGGGAGACCCAGTACTTC.

The chain uses TRBV19 and TRBJ2-7; weak D call: TRBD1 (5 bases). The CDR3 totals 15 residues. V was shortened by 1 base and J by 0 bases, with 10 bases between the two germline ends. CDR1 is LNHDA, CDR2 SQIVND, per germline (reference sequence). CDR3 amino acids: CASSIARQPSYEQYF. The CDR3 DNA reads as TGTGCCAGTAGTATAGCGCGACAGCCCTCCTACGAGCAGTACTTC.

The chain links TRBV5-4 to TRBJ1-2; no firm D call. V shed 2 bases and J shed 4 bases, with 9 bases lying between them. CDR3 size: 13 residues. CDR1 SGHNT and CDR2 YYREEE come from the germline V gene (reference sequence). The CDR3 DNA sequence: TGTGCCAGCAGCTTTCCGAATAGCTATGGCTACACCTTC. This translates into CASSFPNSYGYTF.

The gene calls are TRBV28 and TRBJ2-7; 8 bases line up with TRBD1. Germline assignment: CDR1 MDHEN and CDR2 SYDVKM. V was clipped by 6 bases and J by 2 bases; unmatched bases: 12. The CDR3 sequence is 16 residues long. The CDR3 reads CASRLWAADRAYEQYF. CDR3 DNA sequence: TGTGCCAGCAGGCTTTGGGCAGCGGACAGGGCCTACGAGCAGTACTTC.

The CDR3 DNA is TGCAGCGTTGTTTTAGGGGAACCCTACAATGAGCAGTTCTTC. Its translation is CSVVLGEPYNEQFF. V gene TRBV29-1 combines with J gene TRBJ2-1; tentatively, D is TRBD1 (5 bases). Looked up from germline, CDR1 is SQVTM and CDR2 is ANQGSEA. The CDR3 loop spans 14 amino acids. V shed 4 bases and J shed 2 bases, with 12 bases lying between them.

In its sample, this clone was seen a few times. CDR3 loop: CASSFGRAFGYTF. In nucleotides, the CDR3 is TGTGCCAGCAGCTTTGGCAGGGCTTTTGGCTACACCTTC. The chain combines TRBV5-4 with TRBJ1-2, with D perhaps matching TRBD1 (5 bases). V dropped 2 bases and J dropped 7 bases, with 12 bases sitting between them. The CDR3 extends over 13 amino acids. Germline CDR1 is SGHNT and CDR2 is YYREEE (reference sequence).